Below are 31 T cell receptor beta chains sequenced from a single sample in a study of CXCR3-negative and CXCR3-positive naive CD8 T cells. Study conclusions and caveats: Relative to CXCR3-negative naive cells, CXCR3-positive naive cells had more hydrophobic TRB CDR3s.

All TRB cDNA libraries came from 5' RACE performed with UMI labels. Reanalyzing the 5' RACE reads, TCRdb keeps one entry per CDR3 protein, without DNA. The sample holds some 120,000 distinct CDR3 sequences. Their antigen targets remain unknown. Sequencing used naive CXCR3+ CD8+ T cells from blood. Subset specified: CD45RO-CCR7+CD27+CD95- naive CD8+ T cells expressing CXCR3 (TNR3+). Receptors were obtained from a human donor in good health. Some clones in this sample may be carry-over from other donors' samples.

The gene calls are TRBV6-6 and TRBJ1-2. Per the germline V gene, CDR1 is MNHNY and CDR2 is SVGAGI (reference sequence). The CDR3 totals 13 residues. The CDR3 sequence: CASWGGASSGYTF.

The J gene is TRBJ2-5, the V gene TRBV6-6; as DNA is missing, the TRBD1 call by TCRdb cannot be tested. The CDR3 length is 17 residues. Germline V gene data show CDR1 as MNHNY and CDR2 as SVGAGI (reference sequence). CDR3 sequence reads: CASSRHPFDRGEETQYF.

The V and J genes are TRBV14 and TRBJ1-2; no DNA is available, so the TRBD1 call from TCRdb remains unchecked. CDR1 is SGHDN, CDR2 FVKESK, per germline. This CDR3 comprises 16 residues. CDR3: CASSYLPRTVDYGYTF.

The rearrangement joins TRBV2 to TRBJ2-7; TCRdb lists TRBD1, though no DNA is available to test this call. Per germline, CDR1 SNHLY and CDR2 FYNNEI. This CDR3 contains 14 residues. CDR3 region: CASNPGSTSYEQYF.

V is TRBV29-1 and J is TRBJ2-5; absent DNA, TCRdb's TRBD1 call cannot be checked. Germline V gene sequence: CDR1 SQVTM, CDR2 ANQGSEA. This CDR3 comprises 15 residues. CDR3: CSVEGGLPGEETQYF.

V is TRBV2 and J is TRBJ2-7; as DNA is missing, the TRBD2 call by TCRdb cannot be tested. The germline CDR1 and CDR2 sequences are SNHLY and FYNNEI. The CDR3 is 12 residues long. This chain's CDR3 is CASASGRYEQYF. The full variable domain, its missing parts supplied by reference TRBV2 and TRBJ2-7, is EPEVTQTPSHQVTQMGQEVILRCVPISNHLYFYWYRQILGQKVEFLVSFYNNEISEKSEIFDDQFSVERPDGSNFTLKIRSTKLEDSAMYFCASASGRYEQYFGPGTRLTVT.

V and J are TRBV13 and TRBJ2-7; checking the TCRdb D call of TRBD2 is not possible without DNA. The CDR3 runs 16 residues. Per the germline V gene, CDR1 is PRHDT and CDR2 is FYEKMQ (reference sequence). The CDR3 is CASSAGTRGPSYEQYF.

The chain links TRBV29-1 to TRBJ1-1; the TCRdb call, TRBD1, lacks DNA for checking. The CDR3 runs to 13 residues. The germline CDR1 and CDR2 sequences are SQVTM and ANQGSEA. CDR3: CSVEYRGTTEAFF.

The chain is built from TRBV13 and TRBJ2-7; lacking DNA, the TRBD2 call made by TCRdb goes unchecked. CDR1 and CDR2 from the germline V gene are PRHDT and FYEKMQ (reference sequence). The CDR3 is 15 residues long. Here the CDR3 reads CASSPGTTRLGEQYF.

This chain joins TRBV7-3 and TRBJ2-1; TCRdb proposes TRBD2, but this gene call is untestable without DNA. The germline gives CDR1 SGHTA, CDR2 FQGTGA. The CDR3 is 15 amino acids. The CDR3 sequence is CASSFTSGGANEQFF. Filled out from reference TRBV7-3 and TRBJ2-1, the complete variable domain reads GAGVSQTPSNKVTEKGKYVELRCDPISGHTALYWYRQSLGQGPEFLIYFQGTGAADDSGLPNDRFFAVRPEGSVSTLKIQRTERGDSAVYLCASSFTSGGANEQFFGPGTRLTVL.

This sequence joins TRBV10-1 and TRBJ2-7; TCRdb indicates TRBD1, and absent DNA this call remains unverified. Germline CDR1 and CDR2: WNHNN and SYGVQD (reference sequence). This CDR3 has 15 amino acids. This chain's CDR3 is CASSGDSLNSYEQYF.

The V call is TRBV12-3 or TRBV12-4, the J call TRBJ2-3; TCRdb lists TRBD1, though no DNA is available to test this call. The CDR3 is 15 amino acids. The CDR3 loop is CASSPHRGSTDTQYF.

The genes are TRBV29-1 and TRBJ2-2; without DNA, the TCRdb call of TRBD2 cannot be checked. Germline V gives CDR1 SQVTM, CDR2 ANQGSEA. The CDR3 sequence is 18 residues long. The chain's CDR3 is CSVALWGLAGGRTGDLFF.

This chain connects TRBV5-6 to TRBJ2-7; lacking DNA, the TRBD2 call made by TCRdb goes unchecked. This CDR3 contains 16 residues. CDR1 is SGHDT and CDR2 is YYEEEE in the germline V gene. CDR3 sequence: CASSLEGVGRSYEQYF.

V is TRBV10-3 and J is TRBJ2-1; TCRdb reports TRBD2, a call that lacks DNA to check it against. Looked up from germline, CDR1 is ENHRY and CDR2 is SYGVKD. This CDR3 contains 20 residues. CDR3 in amino acids: CAISETALAGGISSYNEQFF.

The CDR3 here is CSASGSWDEQFF. The chain couples TRBV20-1 to TRBJ2-1. There are 12 residues in the CDR3. The germline CDR1 and CDR2 sequences are DFQATT and SNEGSKA (reference sequence).

The rearrangement joins TRBV6-5 to TRBJ2-7; TCRdb reports TRBD1, a call that lacks DNA to check it against. The CDR3 totals 15 residues. Germline V gene sequence: CDR1 MNHEY, CDR2 SVGAGI. CDR3 sequence reads: CASRRDSESSYEQYF.

The V and J genes are TRBV5-1 and TRBJ2-7. The CDR3 is 14 amino acids. Germline CDR1 SGHRS, CDR2 YFSETQ. CDR3 protein: CASSLGEFVWEQYF.

The gene calls are TRBV12-3 or TRBV12-4 and TRBJ2-5; TCRdb's assignment of TRBD1 cannot be checked, as there is no DNA. The CDR3 is 12 amino acids. CDR3 protein: CASSFRAGAQYF.

J is TRBJ2-7 and V is TRBV28; the D call of TRBD1 rests on TCRdb alone, since no DNA is present to check it. The CDR3 consists of 18 residues. Germline CDR1 and CDR2: MDHEN and SYDVKM. Here the CDR3 reads CASSLLPPGSLRGYEQYF. Full variable domain (missing parts from reference TRBV28 and TRBJ2-7): DVKVTQSSRYLVKRTGEKVFLECVQDMDHENMFWYRQDPGLGLRLIYFSYDVKMKEKGDIPEGYSVSREKKERFSLILESASTNQTSMYLCASSLLPPGSLRGYEQYFGPGTRLTVT.

The chain links TRBV7-9 to TRBJ1-2. The CDR3 covers 14 residues. Germline V gene lookup returns CDR1 SEHNR and CDR2 FQNEAQ (reference sequence). CDR3 sequence reads: CASSLDTDLYGYTF.

The rearrangement joins TRBV5-1 to TRBJ2-2. This CDR3 has 13 amino acids. Germline V lookup: CDR1 SGHRS, CDR2 YFSETQ. The CDR3 region is CASSLADTGELFF. The full variable domain, completed using reference TRBV5-1 and TRBJ2-2, is KAGVTQTPRYLIKTRGQQVTLSCSPISGHRSVSWYQQTPGQGLQFLFEYFSETQRNKGNFPGRFSGRQFSNSRSEMNVSTLELGDSALYLCASSLADTGELFFGEGSRLTVL.

V and J are TRBV7-3 and TRBJ2-1. CDR3 length: 16 residues. Germline assignment: CDR1 SGHTA and CDR2 FQGTGA. This CDR3 reads CASSLLAGSSYNEQFF.

The V gene is TRBV7-9, the J gene TRBJ2-1; TCRdb selects TRBD2, and the lack of DNA leaves this call unchecked. Germline CDR1 and CDR2: SEHNR and FQNEAQ (reference sequence). The CDR3 is made up of 16 amino acids. CDR3: CASSSRLAGGDNEQFF. Combining the CDR3 with reference TRBV7-9 and TRBJ2-1 gives the whole variable domain DTGVSQNPRHKITKRGQNVTFRCDPISEHNRLYWYRQTLGQGPEFLTYFQNEAQLEKSRLLSDRFSAERPKGSFSTLEIQRTEQGDSAMYLCASSSRLAGGDNEQFFGPGTRLTVL.

The J gene is TRBJ2-7, the V gene TRBV28; absent DNA, TCRdb's TRBD1 call cannot be checked. This CDR3 contains 15 residues. From germline, CDR1 is MDHEN and CDR2 SYDVKM. The CDR3 protein is CASSHPGQGAYEQYF.

The chain links TRBV20-1 to TRBJ2-2. The germline CDR1 and CDR2 sequences are DFQATT and SNEGSKA (reference sequence). CDR3 size: 12 residues. The CDR3 protein is CSASEGGGELFF.

The genes are TRBV4-1 and TRBJ2-2. The CDR3 has 12 amino acids. Germline lookup yields CDR1 MGHRA and CDR2 YSYEKL. The CDR3 sequence: CASSQDPGELFF.

The chain carries TRBV5-1 and TRBJ1-1; as DNA is missing, the TRBD1 call by TCRdb cannot be tested. The CDR3 consists of 14 residues. CDR1 SGHRS and CDR2 YFSETQ come from the germline V gene. CDR3 protein: CASSFGGLATEAFF.

This rearrangement joins TRBV30 to TRBJ1-1; TCRdb's D call of TRBD1 is untestable without DNA. Germline lookup yields CDR1 GTSNPN and CDR2 SVGIG (reference sequence). The CDR3 has 15 residues. CDR3 sequence reads: CAWSPGATMNTEAFF.

J is TRBJ2-7 and V is TRBV29-1; TCRdb proposes TRBD1, but this gene call is untestable without DNA. From germline, CDR1 is SQVTM and CDR2 ANQGSEA. The CDR3 spans 15 residues. The CDR3 here is CSVAWTGTNPYEQYF.

The chain is built from TRBV10-3 and TRBJ1-2. The CDR3 consists of 12 residues. The germline V gene has CDR1 ENHRY and CDR2 SYGVKD. The chain's CDR3 is CAISELRYGYTF.